This TCR beta chain was sequenced in a study of vaccination effects on CD4 cells after COVID-19. Between the trimmed V and J ends, which lost 2 bases and 2 bases, there was a span of 14 bases. The CDR3 runs 16 residues. The germline V gene encodes CDR1 SGHRS and CDR2 YFSETQ. Sequenced by immunoSEQ multiplex PCR; TCRdb stores in-frame clones only, minus some. Here the sample spans 65,000 to 85,000 clones, 80% being singletons. Pools of viral peptides were used by the ViraFEST assay to expand antigen-specific CD4+ T cells ahead of sequencing. When more than 9 days of culture had elapsed, CD4+ T cells were isolated. Nucleocapsid antibodies stayed negative before and after vaccination, showing no earlier SARS-CoV-2 infection. About this clone: Its antigen is unknown.

This chain uses TRBV5-1 with TRBJ2-1, with a weak D call TRBD1 (6 bases). Material: CD4+ T cells from PBMCs cultured with SARS-CoV-2 spike peptides, obtained before COVID-19 vaccination. This TCR came from a human donor who received a COVID-19 vaccine. Here the CDR3 reads CASSLLQGSPYNEQFF. CDR3 coding DNA: TGCGCCAGCAGCTTACTTCAGGGGTCCCCCTACAATGAGCAGTTCTTC.